The clone carrying this T cell receptor (beta chain) was observed many times. This sample is drawn from a study of early T cells in non-severe SARS-CoV-2 infection. Study background: The sequenced material was bulk RNA from unsorted whole blood, and its chains were unpaired.

TCRdb re-analysed the 5' RACE reads in MiXCR, keeping a single row per CDR3 protein. The sample comprises 50,000 to 70,000 distinct CDR3 sequences, roughly a tenth of which are singletons, and under 9% rests with the top ten. The CDR3 is made up of 16 amino acids. After removal of 5 bases from V and 6 bases from J, the junction contained 10 bases not matched to a gene. The germline CDR1 and CDR2 sequences are LGHDT and YNNKEL (reference sequence). The TCR sequence derives from an adult who was a healthcare worker with PCR-confirmed SARS-CoV-2 infection or an uninfected control (not recorded which). Source material: whole blood. The chain uses TRBV3-1 and TRBJ2-1; 10 bases line up with TRBD2. CDR3 nucleotide sequence: TGTGCCAGCAGCTCGCGACTAGCGGGCCCCGCCAATGAGCAGTTCTTC. This sequence encodes CASSSRLAGPANEQFF.